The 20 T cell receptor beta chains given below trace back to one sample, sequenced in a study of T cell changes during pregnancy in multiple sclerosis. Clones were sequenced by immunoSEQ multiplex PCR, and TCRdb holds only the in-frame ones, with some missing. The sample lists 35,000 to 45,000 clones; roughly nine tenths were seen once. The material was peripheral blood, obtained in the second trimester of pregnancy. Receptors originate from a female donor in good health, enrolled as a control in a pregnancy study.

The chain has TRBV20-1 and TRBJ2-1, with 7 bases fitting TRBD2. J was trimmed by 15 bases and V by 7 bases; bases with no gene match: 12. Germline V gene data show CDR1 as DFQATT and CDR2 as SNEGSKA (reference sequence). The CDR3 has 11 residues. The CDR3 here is CSVTKAGFGFF. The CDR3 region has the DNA TGCAGTGTTACCAAAGCGGGATTCGGGTTCTTC.

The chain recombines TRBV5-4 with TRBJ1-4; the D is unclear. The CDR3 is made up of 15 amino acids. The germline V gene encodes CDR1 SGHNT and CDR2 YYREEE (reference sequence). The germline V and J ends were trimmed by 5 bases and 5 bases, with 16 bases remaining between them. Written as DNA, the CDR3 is TGTGCCAGCAGGTCTGCCCCCGGACTAAATGAAAAACTGTTTTTT. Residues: CASRSAPGLNEKLFF.

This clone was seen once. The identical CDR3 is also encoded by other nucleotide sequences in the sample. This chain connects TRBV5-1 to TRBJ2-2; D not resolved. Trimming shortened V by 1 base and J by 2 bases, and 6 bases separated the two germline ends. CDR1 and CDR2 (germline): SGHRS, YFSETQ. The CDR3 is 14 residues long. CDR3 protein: CASSLTANTGELFF. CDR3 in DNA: TGCGCCAGCAGCTTGACAGCCAACACCGGGGAGCTGTTTTTT.

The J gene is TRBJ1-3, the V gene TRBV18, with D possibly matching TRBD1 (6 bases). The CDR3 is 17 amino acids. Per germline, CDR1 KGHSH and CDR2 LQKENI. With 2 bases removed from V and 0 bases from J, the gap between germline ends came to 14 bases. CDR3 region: CASSPEGQGSSGNTIYF. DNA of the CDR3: TGTGCCAGCTCACCAGAGGGACAAGGAAGCTCTGGAAACACCATATATTTT.

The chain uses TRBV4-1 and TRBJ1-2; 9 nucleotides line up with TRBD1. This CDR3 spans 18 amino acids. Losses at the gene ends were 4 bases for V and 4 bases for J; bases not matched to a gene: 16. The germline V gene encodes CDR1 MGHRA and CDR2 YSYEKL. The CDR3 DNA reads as TGCGCCAGCAGCCCAACCGAAACCCGGGGACAGGGCAGCTATGGCTACACCTTC. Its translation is CASSPTETRGQGSYGYTF.

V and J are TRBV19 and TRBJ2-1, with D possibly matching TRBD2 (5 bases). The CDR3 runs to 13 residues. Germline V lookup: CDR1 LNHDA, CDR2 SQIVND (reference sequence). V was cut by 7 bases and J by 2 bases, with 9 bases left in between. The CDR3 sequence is CASKRTPYNEQFF. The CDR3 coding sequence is TGTGCCAGTAAGCGGACCCCCTACAATGAGCAGTTCTTC.

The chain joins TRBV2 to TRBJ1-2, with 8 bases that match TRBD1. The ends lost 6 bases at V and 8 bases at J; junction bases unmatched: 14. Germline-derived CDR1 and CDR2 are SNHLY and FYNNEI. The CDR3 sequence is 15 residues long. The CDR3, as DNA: TGTGCCAGCAGGGTCGCCGGGACAGGAAGGGGGGGCTACACCTTC. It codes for CASRVAGTGRGGYTF.

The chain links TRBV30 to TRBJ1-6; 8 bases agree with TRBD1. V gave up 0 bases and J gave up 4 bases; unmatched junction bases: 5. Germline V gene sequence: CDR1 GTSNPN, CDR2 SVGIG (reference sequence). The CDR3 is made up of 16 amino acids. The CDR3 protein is CAWSVGQGFYNSPLHF. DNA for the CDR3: TGTGCCTGGAGTGTAGGACAGGGCTTTTATAATTCACCCCTCCACTTT.

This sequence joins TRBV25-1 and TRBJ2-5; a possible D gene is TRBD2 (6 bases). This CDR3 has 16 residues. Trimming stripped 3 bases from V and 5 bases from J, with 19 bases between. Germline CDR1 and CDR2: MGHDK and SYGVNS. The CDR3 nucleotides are TGTGCCAGCAGTGAGTTGCTAGCGCAAAGTAAGGAGACCCAGTACTTC. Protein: CASSELLAQSKETQYF. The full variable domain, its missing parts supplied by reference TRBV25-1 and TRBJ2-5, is EADIYQTPRYLVIGTGKKITLECSQTMGHDKMYWYQQDPGMELHLIHYSYGVNSTEKGDLSSESTVSRIRTEHFPLTLESARPSHTSQYLCASSELLAQSKETQYFGPGTRLLVL.

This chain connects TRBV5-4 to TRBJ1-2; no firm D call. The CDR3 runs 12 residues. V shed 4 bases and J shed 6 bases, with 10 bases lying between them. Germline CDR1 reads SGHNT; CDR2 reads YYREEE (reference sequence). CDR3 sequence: CASSQASDGYTF. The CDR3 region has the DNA TGTGCCAGCAGCCAGGCGTCGGATGGCTACACCTTC.

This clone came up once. CDR3 sequence reads: CASSEGGAGGPETQYF. In DNA form, the CDR3 reads TGTGCCAGCAGTGAAGGGGGAGCGGGGGGGCCGGAGACCCAGTACTTC. This chain connects TRBV25-1 to TRBJ2-5; the match to TRBD2 covers 10 bases. CDR1 is MGHDK and CDR2 is SYGVNS in the germline V gene. With V trimmed by 2 bases and J by 5 bases, 8 bases remained unmatched. There are 16 residues in the CDR3. The entire variable domain, with the rest obtained from reference TRBV25-1 and TRBJ2-5, is as follows: EADIYQTPRYLVIGTGKKITLECSQTMGHDKMYWYQQDPGMELHLIHYSYGVNSTEKGDLSSESTVSRIRTEHFPLTLESARPSHTSQYLCASSEGGAGGPETQYFGPGTRLLVL.

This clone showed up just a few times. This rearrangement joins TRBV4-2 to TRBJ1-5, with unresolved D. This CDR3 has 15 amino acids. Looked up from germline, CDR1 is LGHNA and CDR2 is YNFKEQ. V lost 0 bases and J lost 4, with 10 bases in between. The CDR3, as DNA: TGTGCCAGCAGCCAAGATGTAGAGAGAAATCAGCCCCAGCATTTT. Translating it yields CASSQDVERNQPQHF.

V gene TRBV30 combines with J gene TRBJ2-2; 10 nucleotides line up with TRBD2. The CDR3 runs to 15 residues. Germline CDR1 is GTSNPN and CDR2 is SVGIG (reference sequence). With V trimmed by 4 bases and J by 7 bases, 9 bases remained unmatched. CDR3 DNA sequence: TGTGCCTGGACTAGCGGGAGTAAGGAAAGCGGGGAGCTGTTTTTT. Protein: CAWTSGSKESGELFF.

The CDR3 DNA reads as TGTGCCAGCTCACCCGCGTGGACAGAGAACACTGAAGCTTTCTTT. Its protein is CASSPAWTENTEAFF. The chain recombines TRBV18 with TRBJ1-1; D is perhaps TRBD1 (6 bases). Germline V gene sequence: CDR1 KGHSH, CDR2 LQKENI. Trimming took 3 bases from V and 1 from J, leaving 12 bases between them. This CDR3 contains 15 residues.

In DNA form, the CDR3 reads TGTGCCAGCAGTGAGCATCCGGGGGCCCCGGGAGGCACTGAAGCTTTCTTT. This encodes CASSEHPGAPGGTEAFF. This chain links TRBV25-1 with TRBJ1-1, with a tentative D call TRBD1 (6 bases). CDR3 size: 17 residues. Germline CDR1 MGHDK, CDR2 SYGVNS. Trimming stripped 3 bases from V and 4 bases from J, with 21 bases between.

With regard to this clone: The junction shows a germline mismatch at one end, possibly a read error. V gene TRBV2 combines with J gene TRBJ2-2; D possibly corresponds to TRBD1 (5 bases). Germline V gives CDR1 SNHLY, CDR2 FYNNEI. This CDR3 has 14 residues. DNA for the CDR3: TGTGCCAGCAGGGAAGACAGCTCAGCTGGGGAGCTGTTTTTT. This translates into CASREDSSAGELFF.

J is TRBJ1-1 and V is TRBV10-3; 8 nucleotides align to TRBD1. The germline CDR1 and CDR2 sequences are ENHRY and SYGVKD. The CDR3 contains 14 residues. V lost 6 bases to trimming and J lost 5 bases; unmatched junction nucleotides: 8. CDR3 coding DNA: TGTGCCATCAGAGAGGGACAGGCGTTAACTGAAGCTTTCTTT. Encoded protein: CAIREGQALTEAFF.

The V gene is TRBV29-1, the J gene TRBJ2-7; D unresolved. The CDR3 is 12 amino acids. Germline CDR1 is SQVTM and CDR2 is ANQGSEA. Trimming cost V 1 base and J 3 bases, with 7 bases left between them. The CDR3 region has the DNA TGCAGCGTTGAAGCAGGCCGCTACGAGCAGTACTTC. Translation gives CSVEAGRYEQYF.

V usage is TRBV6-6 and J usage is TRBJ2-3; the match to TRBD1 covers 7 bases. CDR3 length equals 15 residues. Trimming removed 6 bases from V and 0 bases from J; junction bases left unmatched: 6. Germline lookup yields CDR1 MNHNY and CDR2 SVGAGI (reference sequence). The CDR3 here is CASSRDRPSTDTQYF. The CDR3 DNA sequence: TGTGCCAGCAGCCGGGACAGACCGAGCACAGATACGCAGTATTTT.

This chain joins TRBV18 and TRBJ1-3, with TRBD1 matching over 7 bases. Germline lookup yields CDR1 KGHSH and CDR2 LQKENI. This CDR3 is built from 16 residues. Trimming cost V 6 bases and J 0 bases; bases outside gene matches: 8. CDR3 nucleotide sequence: TGTGCCAGCTCGCACAGGGGCGAAATCTCTGGAAACACCATATATTTT. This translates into CASSHRGEISGNTIYF.